The rows below give T cell receptor beta chains drawn from one sample of a study of blood T cell repertoires in COVID-19. Libraries were prepared by immunoSEQ multiplex PCR; TCRdb keeps only in-frame clonotypes and omits some of them. The repertoire has about 140,000 clones, 75% to 85% of them found once; the top ten carry more than 8.5%. Sequenced input: peripheral blood. These receptors were collected from a man aged 55 to 70 with active or convalescent COVID-19. The conserved cysteine and the conserved F or W are not part of the CDR3 here. The order of the fields is D gene, clone size, V gene, J gene, CDR3 protein. A D gene is named only where the DNA matches it firmly. Not every row has a clone size; where given, it reads once, few, many or a size class.

d_call: NA; clone_size: few; v_call: TRBV20-1; j_call: TRBJ1-5; cdr3_aa: SASPGTQPQH
d_call: TRBD1; clone_size: NA; v_call: TRBV6-5; j_call: TRBJ1-2; cdr3_aa: ASSTRQGTNYGYT
d_call: NA; clone_size: once; v_call: TRBV18; j_call: TRBJ2-5; cdr3_aa: ASSPVQETQY
d_call: NA; clone_size: NA; v_call: TRBV5-1; j_call: TRBJ1-1; cdr3_aa: ASSLEQNTEAF
d_call: NA; clone_size: NA; v_call: TRBV2; j_call: TRBJ1-1; cdr3_aa: ASRIWGVDEAF
d_call: TRBD1; clone_size: few; v_call: TRBV12-3/TRBV12-4; j_call: TRBJ1-1; cdr3_aa: ASSLDQGARAF
d_call: NA; clone_size: NA; v_call: TRBV3-1/TRBV3-2; j_call: TRBJ1-1; cdr3_aa: ASSQSSTEAF
d_call: TRBD2; clone_size: NA; v_call: TRBV4-1; j_call: TRBJ2-1; cdr3_aa: ASSQDSGLAGEGEQF
d_call: TRBD1; clone_size: NA; v_call: TRBV7-9; j_call: TRBJ2-7; cdr3_aa: ASSSDRVYEQY
d_call: NA; clone_size: NA; v_call: TRBV11-2; j_call: TRBJ1-1; cdr3_aa: ASSRTRGGDTEAF
d_call: TRBD1; clone_size: NA; v_call: TRBV5-5; j_call: TRBJ2-5; cdr3_aa: ASSPTLTGGGETQY
d_call: NA; clone_size: NA; v_call: TRBV29-1; j_call: TRBJ1-2; cdr3_aa: SVEGGPADYGYT
d_call: TRBD2; clone_size: NA; v_call: TRBV11-3; j_call: TRBJ2-2; cdr3_aa: ASSRRDYQTGELF
d_call: NA; clone_size: NA; v_call: TRBV7-2; j_call: TRBJ2-3; cdr3_aa: ASSLFPPPSTDTQY
d_call: NA; clone_size: NA; v_call: TRBV7-2; j_call: TRBJ2-7; cdr3_aa: ASSPGRGKPAYEQY
d_call: NA; clone_size: NA; v_call: TRBV3-1/TRBV3-2; j_call: TRBJ1-4; cdr3_aa: ASSQVGEKLF
d_call: NA; clone_size: NA; v_call: TRBV29-1; j_call: TRBJ1-4; cdr3_aa: SVDSTGKLF
d_call: TRBD1; clone_size: few; v_call: TRBV6-2/TRBV6-3; j_call: TRBJ1-5; cdr3_aa: ASSYTGQGNQPQH
d_call: NA; clone_size: once; v_call: TRBV3-1/TRBV3-2; j_call: TRBJ1-1; cdr3_aa: ASSPTRGSEAF
d_call: TRBD2; clone_size: NA; v_call: TRBV7-2; j_call: TRBJ2-1; cdr3_aa: ASSFGTSGGSSYNEQF
d_call: TRBD1; clone_size: NA; v_call: TRBV10-3; j_call: TRBJ1-1; cdr3_aa: AIRGTVNTEAF
d_call: NA; clone_size: NA; v_call: TRBV6-2/TRBV6-3; j_call: TRBJ2-3; cdr3_aa: ASSYSPNGGTDTQY
d_call: NA; clone_size: NA; v_call: TRBV7-2; j_call: TRBJ2-4; cdr3_aa: ASSLEDLSVSNIQY
d_call: NA; clone_size: NA; v_call: TRBV7-8; j_call: TRBJ1-1; cdr3_aa: ASLLSRRTNTEAF
d_call: TRBD1; clone_size: NA; v_call: TRBV27; j_call: TRBJ1-2; cdr3_aa: ASRPGQSNYGYT
d_call: NA; clone_size: NA; v_call: TRBV11-3; j_call: TRBJ2-3; cdr3_aa: ASSSRAGKDTQY
d_call: TRBD2; clone_size: once; v_call: TRBV23-1; j_call: TRBJ2-5; cdr3_aa: ASSQSRKRERQETQY
d_call: TRBD1; clone_size: NA; v_call: TRBV7-2; j_call: TRBJ1-4; cdr3_aa: ASSGTGGINEKLF
d_call: NA; clone_size: once; v_call: TRBV27; j_call: TRBJ1-5; cdr3_aa: ASFNRADSNQPQH
d_call: TRBD1; clone_size: NA; v_call: TRBV15; j_call: TRBJ2-1; cdr3_aa: AAGGEQF
d_call: NA; clone_size: NA; v_call: TRBV7-2; j_call: TRBJ2-2; cdr3_aa: ASRTQNTGELF
d_call: NA; clone_size: NA; v_call: TRBV18; j_call: TRBJ1-3; cdr3_aa: ASSPRTESSGNTIY
d_call: NA; clone_size: NA; v_call: TRBV10-3; j_call: TRBJ1-2; cdr3_aa: AIGGNYGYT
d_call: TRBD1; clone_size: NA; v_call: TRBV6-5; j_call: TRBJ1-2; cdr3_aa: ASSFITGGNGYT
d_call: TRBD1; clone_size: NA; v_call: TRBV6-5; j_call: TRBJ1-5; cdr3_aa: ASSWTGYNQPQH
d_call: NA; clone_size: few; v_call: TRBV13; j_call: TRBJ1-2; cdr3_aa: ASSLSYSFYGYT
d_call: TRBD1; clone_size: NA; v_call: TRBV7-9; j_call: TRBJ1-1; cdr3_aa: ASSSGQGFAEAF
d_call: TRBD2; clone_size: NA; v_call: TRBV7-2; j_call: TRBJ2-5; cdr3_aa: ASSLLGLAGTETQY
d_call: TRBD2; clone_size: NA; v_call: TRBV9; j_call: TRBJ2-1; cdr3_aa: ASSDPSALAGGRNEQF
d_call: NA; clone_size: NA; v_call: TRBV7-2; j_call: TRBJ2-1; cdr3_aa: ASSDVWETYNEQF
d_call: TRBD1; clone_size: few; v_call: TRBV5-6; j_call: TRBJ1-2; cdr3_aa: ASSLYRGDYGYT
d_call: NA; clone_size: NA; v_call: TRBV18; j_call: TRBJ1-3; cdr3_aa: ASSLIRTASSGNTIY
d_call: NA; clone_size: NA; v_call: TRBV13; j_call: TRBJ1-2; cdr3_aa: ASSLNRLGYGYT
d_call: NA; clone_size: NA; v_call: TRBV18; j_call: TRBJ2-5; cdr3_aa: ASSLGLQETQY
d_call: NA; clone_size: NA; v_call: TRBV6-2/TRBV6-3; j_call: TRBJ1-2; cdr3_aa: ASSYSGGTSYGYT
d_call: TRBD2; clone_size: NA; v_call: TRBV7-2; j_call: TRBJ2-3; cdr3_aa: ASTQSGSSGNPDTQY
d_call: NA; clone_size: NA; v_call: TRBV18; j_call: TRBJ2-1; cdr3_aa: ASSPPPTFLDGEQF
d_call: NA; clone_size: NA; v_call: TRBV10-1; j_call: TRBJ2-1; cdr3_aa: ASSESRGIGYNEQF
d_call: NA; clone_size: NA; v_call: TRBV29-1; j_call: TRBJ1-6; cdr3_aa: SVGHGGEPLH
d_call: TRBD2; clone_size: NA; v_call: TRBV5-1; j_call: TRBJ2-7; cdr3_aa: ASSLVSGGGDEQY